Given below is one TCR beta chain in context. Measured with immunoSEQ multiplex PCR; TCRdb has only the in-frame clones, and not every one. The sample consists of 50,000 to 65,000 clones, roughly 83% of them appearing once. The V gene end was trimmed by 6 bases and the J gene end by 6 bases; junction bases not matched to a gene: 15. This CDR3 comprises 15 residues. Per germline, CDR1 SQVTM and CDR2 ANQGSEA. These data are taken from a study of blood T cell repertoires in COVID-19. About the study: Samples came from the United States, Italy and Spain, spanning acute and convalescent COVID-19. Sources were T cells, B-cell-depleted T cells, or PBMCs; the material itself was cDNA or gDNA.

V usage is TRBV29-1 and J usage is TRBJ2-7, with 9 bases that match TRBD1. This sequence originates from a man between 60 and 75 years old with COVID-19, enrolled during active disease. Sequencing used peripheral blood. The DNA of the CDR3 is TGCAGCGTCATTAAGGGTGGACAGGGGCTAAGCGAGCAGTACTTC. It codes for CSVIKGGQGLSEQYF.